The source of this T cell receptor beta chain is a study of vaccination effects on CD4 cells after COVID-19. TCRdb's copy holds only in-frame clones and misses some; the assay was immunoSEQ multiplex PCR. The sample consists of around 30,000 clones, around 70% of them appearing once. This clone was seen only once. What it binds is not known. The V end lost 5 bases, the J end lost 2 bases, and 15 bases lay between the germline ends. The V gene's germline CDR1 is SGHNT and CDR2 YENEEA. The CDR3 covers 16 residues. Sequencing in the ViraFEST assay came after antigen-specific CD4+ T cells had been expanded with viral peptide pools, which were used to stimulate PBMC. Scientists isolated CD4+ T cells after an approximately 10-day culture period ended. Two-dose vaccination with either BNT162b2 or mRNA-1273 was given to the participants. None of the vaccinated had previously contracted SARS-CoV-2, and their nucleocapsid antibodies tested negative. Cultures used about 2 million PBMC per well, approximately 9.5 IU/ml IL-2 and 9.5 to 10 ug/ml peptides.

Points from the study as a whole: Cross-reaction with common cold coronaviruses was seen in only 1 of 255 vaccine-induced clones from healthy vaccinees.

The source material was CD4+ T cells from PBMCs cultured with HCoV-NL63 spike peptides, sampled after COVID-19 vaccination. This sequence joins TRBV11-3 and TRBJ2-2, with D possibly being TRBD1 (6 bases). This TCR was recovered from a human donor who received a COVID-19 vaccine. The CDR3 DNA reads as TGTGCCAGCAGCACCCCGCGGACAGCTAACACCGGGGAGCTGTTTTTT. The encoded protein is CASSTPRTANTGELFF.